Shown below are 7 T cell receptor beta chains from a single sample sequenced in a study of blood T cell repertoires in COVID-19. Assay used: immunoSEQ multiplex PCR; TCRdb lists only in-frame clones, some missing. The sample contains 25,000 to 35,000 clones, around 87% of which appear only once. The sequenced sample consisted of peripheral blood. These TCRs come from a human donor in a cohort sampled during active COVID-19. The donor label of this sample is uncertain.

The chain joins TRBV3-1 (or the pseudogene TRBV3-2) to TRBJ1-4; 11 bases are shared with TRBD1. The CDR3 has 16 amino acids. J was trimmed by 2 bases and V by 4 bases; bases with no gene match: 3. Per the germline V gene, CDR1 is LGHDT and CDR2 is YNNKEL (reference sequence). CDR3 bases: TGTGCCAGCAGCCTACGGGACAGGGGGACTAATGAAAAACTGTTTTTT. It yields the protein CASSLRDRGTNEKLFF.

This clone was observed a handful of times. The chain joins TRBV2 to TRBJ2-3, with 7 positions matching TRBD2. The CDR3 consists of 17 residues. Germline CDR1 is SNHLY and CDR2 is FYNNEI. The trim removed 2 bases at V and 3 bases at J, leaving 11 bases unmatched. The CDR3 DNA reads as TGTGCCAGCAGTGAACCTCGACTAGCCCATGGGACAGATACGCAGTATTTT. Its protein is CASSEPRLAHGTDTQYF.

This clone was observed a single time. The chain recombines TRBV28 with TRBJ2-3; D is possibly TRBD2 (5 bases). Germline CDR1 is MDHEN and CDR2 is SYDVKM. V dropped 4 bases and J dropped 2 bases, with 16 bases sitting between them. The CDR3 runs 16 residues. CDR3 region: CASSWAGSGLTDTQYF. The CDR3 DNA follows: TGTGCCAGCAGTTGGGCAGGAAGCGGACTCACAGATACGCAGTATTTT.

The chain couples TRBV5-1 to TRBJ2-7, with 9 positions matching TRBD2. The CDR3 loop spans 15 amino acids. Germline lookup yields CDR1 SGHRS and CDR2 YFSETQ. Trimming removed 3 bases from V and 4 bases from J; junction bases left unmatched: 8. The CDR3: CASSSFGTSPYEQYF. The CDR3 DNA reads as TGCGCCAGCAGCTCTTTCGGGACTAGCCCTTACGAGCAGTACTTC.

The count of this clone is one. This rearrangement joins TRBV6-5 to TRBJ1-6; tentatively, D is TRBD1 (6 bases). V dropped 6 bases and J dropped 8 bases, with 8 bases sitting between them. The CDR3 covers 12 residues. Germline V gene lookup returns CDR1 MNHEY and CDR2 SVGAGI. DNA for the CDR3: TGTGCCAGCAGGGACAGTTATTCACCCCTCCACTTT. Translated: CASRDSYSPLHF.

This chain joins TRBV6-2 or TRBV6-3 and TRBJ2-7; weak D call: TRBD1 (6 bases). Germline values: CDR1 MNHEY, CDR2 SVGEGT. The CDR3 sequence is 20 residues long. Between the trimmed V and J ends, which lost 3 bases and 3 bases, there was a span of 30 bases. The CDR3 DNA is TGTGCCAGCAGTTATCTGTTCGAGATGTGGGTGACAGGTAGGGTCTACGAGCAGTACTTC. It specifies CASSYLFEMWVTGRVYEQYF.

This clone has a handful of counts. The chain is built from TRBV19 and TRBJ2-7; 8 bases line up with TRBD1. In germline, CDR1 is LNHDA, CDR2 SQIVND (reference sequence). The length of the CDR3 is 15 residues. J was trimmed by 0 bases and V by 3 bases; bases with no gene match: 4. The CDR3 loop is CASSMSGQVSYEQYF. DNA of the CDR3: TGTGCCAGTAGTATGTCGGGACAGGTCTCCTACGAGCAGTACTTC. The variable domain in full, completed from reference TRBV19 and TRBJ2-7, reads DGGITQSPKYLFRKEGQNVTLSCEQNLNHDAMYWYRQDPGQGLRLIYYSQIVNDFQKGDIAEGYSVSREKKESFPLTVTSAQKNPTAFYLCASSMSGQVSYEQYFGPGTRLTVT.